The rows below give T cell receptor beta chains drawn from one sample of a study of monozygotic twins with inflammatory bowel disease. TCRdb reprocessed the 5' RACE reads and stores each CDR3 protein as one record, lacking DNA. This sample's table has 330,000 or so distinct CDR3 sequences. Material for sequencing was blood. These receptors all stem from a human donor with ulcerative colitis or Crohn's disease, or a healthy co-twin of an affected twin (not recorded which). Each CDR3 is given with its conserved first and last residue. The order of the fields is J gene, V gene, CDR3 protein.

TRBJ2-7 TRBV10-1 CASSESASGKAYEQYF
TRBJ1-2 TRBV28 CASSPWEPLGGYTF
TRBJ2-7 TRBV7-2 CASSPGQLPYEQYF
TRBJ2-2 TRBV12-3/TRBV12-4 CASRRDLNTGELFF
TRBJ2-7 TRBV5-1 CASSPSGGGVYVQYF
TRBJ2-4 TRBV12-3/TRBV12-4 CASSKGTSGDPSDQYF
TRBJ2-3 TRBV12-3/TRBV12-4 CASRLEGADTQYF
TRBJ1-3 TRBV11-2 CASSLEGYSGNTIYF
TRBJ1-1 TRBV5-1 CASSLVGQGATEAFF
TRBJ2-7 TRBV20-1 CTAGGQVEQYF
TRBJ2-1 TRBV29-1 CSVEGLPTANEQFF
TRBJ2-3 TRBV20-1 CSASGDLRVVTQYF
TRBJ1-5 TRBV12-3/TRBV12-4 CASSLIPPFDQPQHF
TRBJ1-4 TRBV12-3/TRBV12-4 CASSSPGQGATNEKLFF
TRBJ1-1 TRBV4-1 CASSQDSTEGTEAFF
TRBJ2-3 TRBV29-1 CSVWASSDTQYF
TRBJ2-3 TRBV7-8 CASSLGVGDTRYF
TRBJ2-2 TRBV5-1 CASSLQRESAGELFF
TRBJ1-6 TRBV27 CASSSFEGLNSPLHF
TRBJ2-3 TRBV12-3/TRBV12-4 CASTLWTIRTSPDTQYF
TRBJ1-3 TRBV28 CASTSFIGGNTIYF
TRBJ2-7 TRBV28 CASTLGPWTQTYEQYF
TRBJ2-3 TRBV13 CASSARMDSRGPDTQYF
TRBJ2-2 TRBV30 CAWSGYSGRKTGELFF
TRBJ2-1 TRBV5-1 CASTPTTAGANEQFF
TRBJ2-7 TRBV18 CASSLSGRDEQYF
TRBJ1-1 TRBV5-1 CASSFARQGASLNTEAFF
TRBJ2-1 TRBV10-3 CAISESLGQTPYNEQFF
TRBJ2-3 TRBV5-1 CASSLQGPPNTQYF
TRBJ2-5 TRBV7-9 CASSLGAGSGETQYF
TRBJ1-2 TRBV7-9 CASSLSDLRGGVDGYTF
TRBJ2-7 TRBV20-1 CSARPPTVTNEQYF
TRBJ2-3 TRBV28 CASSMAFLAGVDTQYF
TRBJ1-6 TRBV14 CASSQRGQKNSPLHF
TRBJ2-1 TRBV20-1 CSAGDRDRVIVEQFF
TRBJ1-5 TRBV9 CASSVGGNSNQPQHF
TRBJ2-3 TRBV5-1 CASTLPQGGSDTQYF
TRBJ2-4 TRBV9 CASSALLAGGAKNIQYF
TRBJ1-3 TRBV27 CASSFLPYLGGNTIYF
TRBJ1-2 TRBV5-1 CASRAGPSNYGYTF
TRBJ1-4 TRBV12-3/TRBV12-4 CASSSVDRVNEKLFF
TRBJ2-2 TRBV25-1 CASSEYPGQGPPELFF
TRBJ2-3 TRBV12-3/TRBV12-4 CASSLGVRGVAQYF
TRBJ2-3 TRBV18 CASSLFGPGQGANTQYF
TRBJ2-5 TRBV5-1 CASSLSATITQETQYF
TRBJ2-5 TRBV29-1 CSVVSEETQYF
TRBJ1-5 TRBV7-2 CASSPRYSNQPQHF
TRBJ2-1 TRBV14 CASSQGSSYNEQFF
TRBJ2-5 TRBV7-7 CASSPTGNGETQYF
TRBJ1-3 TRBV5-5 CASSLSIGDGNTIYF
TRBJ2-5 TRBV7-9 CASSLVGSPGGETQYF
TRBJ1-5 TRBV20-1 CSAREGVNQPQHF
TRBJ1-4 TRBV6-6 CASSYSSEKLFF
TRBJ2-2 TRBV5-1 CASSLETGNTGELFF
TRBJ2-7 TRBV5-1 CASSLDPGGNEQYF